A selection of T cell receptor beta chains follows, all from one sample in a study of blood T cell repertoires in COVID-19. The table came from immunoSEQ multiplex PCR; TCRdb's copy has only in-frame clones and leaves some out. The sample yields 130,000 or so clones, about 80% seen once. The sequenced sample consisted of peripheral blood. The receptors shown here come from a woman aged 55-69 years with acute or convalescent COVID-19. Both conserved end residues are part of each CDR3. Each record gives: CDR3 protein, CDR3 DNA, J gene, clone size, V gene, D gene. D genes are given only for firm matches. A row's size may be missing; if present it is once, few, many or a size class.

cdr3_aa: CASNQGVEETQYF; cdr3_nt: TGTGCCAGCAACCAGGGTGTCGAAGAGACCCAGTACTTC; j_call: TRBJ2-5; clone_size: NA; v_call: TRBV9; d_call: NA
cdr3_aa: CASSYALEGQGKLFF; cdr3_nt: TGTGCCAGCAGTTACGCCTTAGAGGGACAAGGAAAACTGTTTTTT; j_call: TRBJ1-4; clone_size: few; v_call: TRBV6-5; d_call: NA
cdr3_aa: CASSQGGRGYTF; cdr3_nt: TGTGCCAGCAGCCAAGGCGGAAGGGGCTACACCTTC; j_call: TRBJ1-2; clone_size: NA; v_call: TRBV3-1/TRBV3-2; d_call: NA
cdr3_aa: CASSPQASANIQYF; cdr3_nt: TGTGCCAGCAGCCCGCAGGCTAGCGCAAACATTCAGTACTTC; j_call: TRBJ2-4; clone_size: NA; v_call: TRBV3-1/TRBV3-2; d_call: NA
cdr3_aa: CASSQDMGQWEKLFF; cdr3_nt: TGTGCCAGCAGCCAAGATATGGGACAGTGGGAAAAACTGTTTTTT; j_call: TRBJ1-4; clone_size: NA; v_call: TRBV3-1/TRBV3-2; d_call: TRBD1
cdr3_aa: CASRGVQGRHEQFF; cdr3_nt: TGTGCCAGCAGGGGGGTACAGGGGAGGCATGAGCAGTTCTTC; j_call: TRBJ2-1; clone_size: NA; v_call: TRBV6-5; d_call: NA
cdr3_aa: CASNRRGAGSGYTF; cdr3_nt: TGTGCCAGCAACCGGCGGGGCGCGGGAAGTGGCTACACCTTC; j_call: TRBJ1-2; clone_size: few; v_call: TRBV13; d_call: NA
cdr3_aa: CASSQGPRGYQPQHF; cdr3_nt: TGCGCCAGCAGCCAGGGTCCCAGGGGGTATCAGCCCCAGCATTTT; j_call: TRBJ1-5; clone_size: once; v_call: TRBV4-1; d_call: TRBD1
cdr3_aa: CASSRTSGGKEETQYF; cdr3_nt: TGTGCCAGCAGTCGAACTAGCGGGGGGAAGGAAGAGACCCAGTACTTC; j_call: TRBJ2-5; clone_size: NA; v_call: TRBV6-6; d_call: TRBD2
cdr3_aa: CASSESGRVGKLFF; cdr3_nt: TGTGCCAGCAGTGAATCGGGCAGGGTGGGAAAACTGTTTTTT; j_call: TRBJ1-4; clone_size: NA; v_call: TRBV6-1; d_call: NA
cdr3_aa: CASSQESTTGLYGYTF; cdr3_nt: TGCGCCAGCAGCCAAGAGTCAACGACAGGGCTTTATGGCTACACCTTC; j_call: TRBJ1-2; clone_size: NA; v_call: TRBV4-1; d_call: TRBD1
cdr3_aa: CASSSSGGDYEQYF; cdr3_nt: TGTGCCAGTAGCTCTAGCGGGGGGGACTACGAGCAGTACTTC; j_call: TRBJ2-7; clone_size: NA; v_call: TRBV19; d_call: TRBD2
cdr3_aa: CARKAIQGSGNTIYF; cdr3_nt: TGTGCCAGGAAAGCGATACAGGGATCCGGAAACACCATATATTTT; j_call: TRBJ1-3; clone_size: NA; v_call: TRBV6-4; d_call: NA
cdr3_aa: CSVGVWNRGLYEQYF; cdr3_nt: TGCAGCGTTGGAGTTTGGAACAGGGGGCTGTACGAGCAGTACTTC; j_call: TRBJ2-7; clone_size: NA; v_call: TRBV29-1; d_call: TRBD1
cdr3_aa: CSGQGDRNTEAFF; cdr3_nt: TGCAGCGGACAGGGGGATCGTAACACTGAAGCTTTCTTT; j_call: TRBJ1-1; clone_size: NA; v_call: TRBV29-1; d_call: TRBD1
cdr3_aa: CASSQQAGQGIYGYTF; cdr3_nt: TGCGCCAGCAGCCAACAGGCAGGACAGGGAATATACGGCTACACCTTC; j_call: TRBJ1-2; clone_size: NA; v_call: TRBV4-1; d_call: TRBD1
cdr3_aa: CASSEERGNTIYF; cdr3_nt: TGTGCCAGCAGTGAAGAGAGGGGAAACACCATATATTTT; j_call: TRBJ1-3; clone_size: NA; v_call: TRBV6-1; d_call: NA
cdr3_aa: CASREGTGAYPQHF; cdr3_nt: TGCGCCAGCAGGGAAGGGACAGGGGCATACCCCCAGCATTTT; j_call: TRBJ1-5; clone_size: NA; v_call: TRBV5-1; d_call: TRBD1
cdr3_aa: CASRATGNTEAFF; cdr3_nt: TGTGCCAGCAGGGCGACAGGGAACACTGAAGCTTTCTTT; j_call: TRBJ1-1; clone_size: few; v_call: TRBV7-9; d_call: NA
cdr3_aa: CASSASNSGSGNTIYF; cdr3_nt: TGTGCCAGCAGTGCCTCGAATTCAGGCTCTGGAAACACCATATATTTT; j_call: TRBJ1-3; clone_size: NA; v_call: TRBV25-1; d_call: NA
cdr3_aa: CASSLGGPLRTGELFF; cdr3_nt: TGTGCCAGCAGCTTAGGAGGGCCGCTCCGAACCGGGGAGCTGTTTTTT; j_call: TRBJ2-2; clone_size: NA; v_call: TRBV7-9; d_call: NA
cdr3_aa: CASSPWRGPEHTEAFF; cdr3_nt: TGTGCCAGCAGCCCTTGGAGGGGCCCCGAGCACACTGAAGCTTTCTTT; j_call: TRBJ1-1; clone_size: once; v_call: TRBV11-2; d_call: NA
cdr3_aa: CASSDWTGQVNYGYTF; cdr3_nt: TGTGCCAGCAGTGATTGGACAGGGCAAGTCAACTATGGCTACACCTTC; j_call: TRBJ1-2; clone_size: NA; v_call: TRBV6-1; d_call: TRBD1
cdr3_aa: CASNGGTDTQYF; cdr3_nt: TGTGCCAGCAACGGGGGGACAGATACGCAGTATTTT; j_call: TRBJ2-3; clone_size: NA; v_call: TRBV12-3/TRBV12-4; d_call: TRBD2
cdr3_aa: CASSLVVNTEAFF; cdr3_nt: TGTGCCAGCAGCTTAGTAGTAAACACTGAAGCTTTCTTT; j_call: TRBJ1-1; clone_size: NA; v_call: TRBV7-8; d_call: NA
cdr3_aa: CASRPGTSTGEQFF; cdr3_nt: TGTGCCAGTAGGCCCGGGACTAGCACCGGTGAGCAGTTCTTC; j_call: TRBJ2-1; clone_size: once; v_call: TRBV19; d_call: TRBD2
cdr3_aa: CASSITTGREKLFF; cdr3_nt: TGTGCCAGTAGTATCACGACAGGGCGGGAAAAACTGTTTTTT; j_call: TRBJ1-4; clone_size: NA; v_call: TRBV19; d_call: TRBD1
cdr3_aa: CASSQTTEAFF; cdr3_nt: TGTGCCAGCAGCCAAACTACTGAAGCTTTCTTT; j_call: TRBJ1-1; clone_size: NA; v_call: TRBV14; d_call: NA
cdr3_aa: CASSPGAGLRTDTQYF; cdr3_nt: TGTGCCAGCAGCCCGGGAGCGGGGTTGAGGACAGATACGCAGTATTTT; j_call: TRBJ2-3; clone_size: NA; v_call: TRBV5-8; d_call: TRBD2
cdr3_aa: CASSTTPYYTGELFF; cdr3_nt: TGTGCCAGTAGTACGACACCTTACTACACCGGGGAGCTGTTTTTT; j_call: TRBJ2-2; clone_size: NA; v_call: TRBV19; d_call: NA
cdr3_aa: CASSSRVVVNTEAFF; cdr3_nt: TGTGCCAGCAGCTCCAGGGTGGTAGTTAACACTGAAGCTTTCTTT; j_call: TRBJ1-1; clone_size: once; v_call: TRBV27; d_call: NA
cdr3_aa: CASSPGQSTGELFF; cdr3_nt: TGTGCCAGCAGTCCGGGACAGTCAACCGGGGAGCTGTTTTTT; j_call: TRBJ2-2; clone_size: NA; v_call: TRBV27; d_call: TRBD1
cdr3_aa: CASSYGLGQQESGYTF; cdr3_nt: TGTGCCAGCAGTTACGGATTAGGACAGCAGGAAAGCGGCTACACCTTC; j_call: TRBJ1-2; clone_size: NA; v_call: TRBV6-5; d_call: NA
cdr3_aa: CASSYQGFTYEQYF; cdr3_nt: TGTGCCAGCAGTTACCAGGGCTTTACCTACGAGCAGTACTTC; j_call: TRBJ2-7; clone_size: NA; v_call: TRBV6-5; d_call: NA
cdr3_aa: CASSFRRTGFEAFF; cdr3_nt: TGTGCCAGCAGTTTCCGCCGGACAGGGTTTGAAGCTTTCTTT; j_call: TRBJ1-1; clone_size: NA; v_call: TRBV27; d_call: TRBD1
cdr3_aa: CASSKPRQGDRGFF; cdr3_nt: TGTGCCAGCAGCAAACCCAGACAGGGGGACCGCGGCTTCTTC; j_call: TRBJ2-1; clone_size: NA; v_call: TRBV21-1; d_call: NA
cdr3_aa: CASSSARTGNHEQYF; cdr3_nt: TGTGCCAGCAGCTCTGCCCGGACAGGGAACCACGAGCAGTACTTC; j_call: TRBJ2-7; clone_size: NA; v_call: TRBV7-8; d_call: TRBD1
cdr3_aa: CSVEAGTGTYEQYF; cdr3_nt: TGCAGCGTTGAAGCCGGGACAGGGACCTACGAGCAGTACTTC; j_call: TRBJ2-7; clone_size: few; v_call: TRBV29-1; d_call: TRBD1
cdr3_aa: CASSLEARQLAMNTEAFF; cdr3_nt: TGTGCCAGCAGCTTAGAAGCTCGCCAACTTGCCATGAACACTGAAGCTTTCTTT; j_call: TRBJ1-1; clone_size: NA; v_call: TRBV7-6; d_call: NA
cdr3_aa: CASSPRQKEGRGVITDTQYF; cdr3_nt: TGTGCCAGCAGCCCCCGTCAGAAGGAGGGGCGGGGCGTGATCACAGATACGCAGTATTTT; j_call: TRBJ2-3; clone_size: NA; v_call: TRBV4-2; d_call: NA
cdr3_aa: CASGSYPRDYGYTF; cdr3_nt: TGTGCCAGCGGGTCTTATCCGAGGGACTATGGCTACACCTTC; j_call: TRBJ1-2; clone_size: NA; v_call: TRBV2; d_call: NA
cdr3_aa: CASSPRTKIDTEAFF; cdr3_nt: TGTGCCAGCTCACCGCGGACAAAGATCGACACTGAAGCTTTCTTT; j_call: TRBJ1-1; clone_size: NA; v_call: TRBV18; d_call: NA
cdr3_aa: CASSRGLAGGREQFF; cdr3_nt: TGTGCCAGTAGCCGCGGACTAGCGGGGGGGCGGGAGCAGTTCTTC; j_call: TRBJ2-1; clone_size: NA; v_call: TRBV19; d_call: TRBD2
cdr3_aa: CATSDPRDRGVYGYTF; cdr3_nt: TGTGCCACCAGTGATCCGAGGGACAGGGGCGTCTATGGCTACACCTTC; j_call: TRBJ1-2; clone_size: NA; v_call: TRBV24-1; d_call: TRBD1
cdr3_aa: CASSLGRDTEAFF; cdr3_nt: TGTGCCAGCAGCTTGGGACGGGACACTGAAGCTTTCTTT; j_call: TRBJ1-1; clone_size: NA; v_call: TRBV5-6; d_call: NA
cdr3_aa: CASSDRGDTQYF; cdr3_nt: TGTGCCAGCAGTGACAGGGGAGATACGCAGTATTTT; j_call: TRBJ2-3; clone_size: NA; v_call: TRBV2; d_call: NA
cdr3_aa: CASSWSSNTEAFF; cdr3_nt: TGTGCCAGCAGTTGGAGCTCGAACACTGAAGCTTTCTTT; j_call: TRBJ1-1; clone_size: NA; v_call: TRBV6-5; d_call: NA
cdr3_aa: CASAGWAEETQYF; cdr3_nt: TGTGCCAGCGCTGGGTGGGCAGAAGAGACCCAGTACTTC; j_call: TRBJ2-5; clone_size: NA; v_call: TRBV6-5; d_call: NA
cdr3_aa: CASSLAGGAEAFF; cdr3_nt: TGTGCCAGCAGTTTGGCCGGGGGGGCTGAAGCTTTCTTT; j_call: TRBJ1-1; clone_size: few; v_call: TRBV28; d_call: NA
cdr3_aa: CASSTEGYGYTF; cdr3_nt: TGTGCCAGCAGTACAGAGGGCTATGGCTACACCTTC; j_call: TRBJ1-2; clone_size: NA; v_call: TRBV7-9; d_call: NA
cdr3_aa: CASSQDALYSGGQQTQYF; cdr3_nt: TGCGCCAGCAGCCAAGACGCCCTATATAGCGGGGGGCAACAGACCCAGTACTTC; j_call: TRBJ2-5; clone_size: NA; v_call: TRBV4-1; d_call: TRBD2
cdr3_aa: CASFGQEGVGYGYTF; cdr3_nt: TGTGCCAGTTTCGGACAGGAAGGGGTCGGCTATGGCTACACCTTC; j_call: TRBJ1-2; clone_size: NA; v_call: TRBV19; d_call: TRBD1
cdr3_aa: CASIHGQTYTDTQYF; cdr3_nt: TGTGCCAGCATTCATGGACAGACTTACACAGATACGCAGTATTTT; j_call: TRBJ2-3; clone_size: NA; v_call: TRBV6-5; d_call: NA
cdr3_aa: CASSSNSAGYTF; cdr3_nt: TGCGCCAGCAGCTCTAACTCTGCTGGCTACACCTTC; j_call: TRBJ1-2; clone_size: NA; v_call: TRBV5-1; d_call: NA
cdr3_aa: CAWSRQGNQPQHF; cdr3_nt: TGTGCCTGGAGTCGGCAGGGCAATCAGCCCCAGCATTTT; j_call: TRBJ1-5; clone_size: NA; v_call: TRBV30; d_call: NA
cdr3_aa: CASSLADRGNQPQHF; cdr3_nt: TGTGCCAGCAGCTTAGCGGACAGGGGAAATCAGCCCCAGCATTTT; j_call: TRBJ1-5; clone_size: NA; v_call: TRBV7-8; d_call: TRBD1
cdr3_aa: CASSHEKLTDANYGYTF; cdr3_nt: TGTGCCAGCAGCCATGAAAAGTTAACAGATGCTAACTATGGCTACACCTTC; j_call: TRBJ1-2; clone_size: NA; v_call: TRBV4-2; d_call: NA
cdr3_aa: CASSDGRRRFSGANVLTF; cdr3_nt: TGTGCCAGCAGCGACGGTCGGAGGAGGTTCTCTGGGGCCAACGTCCTGACTTTC; j_call: TRBJ2-6; clone_size: NA; v_call: TRBV9; d_call: NA